The 24 T cell receptor beta chains in this list originate from one sample, sequenced in a study of control samples from healthy donors and cancer patients. TCRdb keeps only in-frame clones here, not all; method: immunoSEQ multiplex PCR. The sample shows tens of thousands of clones, 92% of them seen only once. Sequencing input: PBMCs. All receptors come from a man in his forties with colorectal cancer.

The rearrangement joins TRBV24-1 to TRBJ2-3; D is unresolved. Germline CDR1 reads KGHDR; CDR2 reads SFDVKD. The CDR3 runs 15 residues. V lost 7 bases to trimming and J lost 1 base, with 14 bases between them. The CDR3: CATSESRLGTDTQYF. In DNA form, the CDR3 reads TGTGCCACCAGCGAAAGCAGGTTAGGCACAGATACGCAGTATTTT.

V is TRBV7-9 and J is TRBJ2-5; 9 bases line up with TRBD1. Germline V gene sequence: CDR1 SEHNR, CDR2 FQNEAQ (reference sequence). The J segment lost 10 bases and the V segment lost 3 bases, leaving 6 bases of the junction unmatched. The CDR3 sequence is 13 residues long. This CDR3 is CASSFGTGLIQYF. The CDR3 coding sequence is TGTGCCAGCAGCTTCGGGACAGGGTTAATCCAGTACTTC.

The V call is TRBV7-2, the J call TRBJ2-7; D may be TRBD1 (6 bases). Trimming took off 1 base at V and 2 bases at J, with 12 bases between the two ends. From germline, CDR1 is SGHTA and CDR2 FQGNSA. The CDR3 has 15 amino acids. CDR3 nucleotide sequence: TGTGCCAGCAGCTTAGGGCCAGGACAGACCTACGAGCAGTACTTC. Translation gives CASSLGPGQTYEQYF.

V is TRBV9 and J is TRBJ2-1, with 7 bases fitting TRBD2. Germline V CDR1 and CDR2: SGDLS, YYNGEE. V lost 4 bases to trimming and J lost 9 bases; unmatched junction nucleotides: 16. CDR3 length equals 16 residues. The CDR3 reads CASSPRWTSYGGEQFF. CDR3 DNA sequence: TGTGCCAGCAGCCCCCGATGGACTAGTTATGGGGGTGAGCAGTTCTTC.

The J gene is TRBJ1-2, the V gene TRBV3-1 (or the pseudogene TRBV3-2); a weak D match, TRBD1 (5 bases). V lost 2 bases to trimming and J lost 8 bases, with 12 bases between them. This CDR3 has 13 amino acids. Germline V gene sequence: CDR1 LGHDT, CDR2 YNNKEL (reference sequence). The CDR3 is CASSQIGASGYTF. The DNA for the CDR3 is TGTGCCAGCAGCCAAATCGGGGCGAGCGGCTACACCTTC.

The chain carries TRBV7-2 and TRBJ2-4, with D possibly matching TRBD1 (5 bases). The ends were cut back, 5 bases at V and 3 bases at J, with 14 bases in the middle. The CDR3 sequence is 15 residues long. CDR1 and CDR2 from the germline V gene are SGHTA and FQGNSA. The CDR3 loop is CASSPRTKDKNIQYF. In DNA form, the CDR3 reads TGTGCCAGCAGCCCTAGGACAAAAGACAAAAACATTCAGTACTTC.

This clone was counted a few times. This chain connects TRBV5-6 to TRBJ1-2; 7 bases map to TRBD1. Germline V CDR1 and CDR2: SGHDT, YYEEEE. V lost 0 bases and J lost 5; bases outside the gene matches: 7. CDR3 length equals 15 residues. CDR3 region: CASSLGDRSPYGYTF. CDR3 DNA: TGTGCCAGCAGCTTGGGGGACAGAAGTCCGTATGGCTACACCTTC.

The CDR3 nucleotides read TGTGCCAGCAGCTTCGGCAGTTGGGAGACCCAGTACTTC. This translates into CASSFGSWETQYF. J is TRBJ2-5 and V is TRBV5-4; D call uncertain. Trimming cost V 2 bases and J 5 bases, with 10 bases left between them. Germline CDR1 is SGHNT and CDR2 is YYREEE (reference sequence). The CDR3 loop spans 13 amino acids.

V usage is TRBV10-2 and J usage is TRBJ1-2; D gene unclear. Trimming took 4 bases from V and 0 from J, leaving 9 bases between them. From germline, CDR1 is WSHSY and CDR2 SAAADI. The CDR3 is made up of 14 amino acids. The CDR3 here is CASSGPGANYGYTF. The CDR3 DNA sequence: TGCGCCAGCAGTGGTCCAGGAGCTAACTATGGCTACACCTTC.

The chain joins TRBV3-1 (or the pseudogene TRBV3-2) to TRBJ1-2; D not certain. Trimming removed 1 base at V and 7 bases at J, with 13 bases between. CDR1 is LGHDT, CDR2 YNNKEL, per germline (reference sequence). There are 14 residues in the CDR3. The CDR3 DNA is TGTGCCAGCAGCCAAGCGGCGGAGCGGGGTGGCTACACCTTC. The encoded protein is CASSQAAERGGYTF.

Here the CDR3 DNA reads TGTGCCAGCACCCAACTAGCGGGGCACACAGATACGCAGTATTTT. Residues: CASTQLAGHTDTQYF. This chain joins TRBV6-5 and TRBJ2-3; TRBD2 matches 10 bases. V lost 7 bases and J lost 2; bases outside the gene matches: 6. CDR1 and CDR2 from the germline V gene are MNHEY and SVGAGI. There are 15 residues in the CDR3.

This chain links TRBV6-5 with TRBJ2-1; TRBD2 agrees at 9 bases. In germline, CDR1 is MNHEY, CDR2 SVGAGI. The CDR3 extends over 15 amino acids. V was clipped by 2 bases and J by 7 bases; unmatched bases: 6. The CDR3 DNA reads TGTGCCAGCAGTTACGGCGGGGGGGCCTGGAATGAGCAGTTCTTC. Amino acid sequence: CASSYGGGAWNEQFF.

The chain recombines TRBV15 with TRBJ2-3, with TRBD2 identical over 10 bases. Trimming removed 5 bases from V and 6 bases from J; junction bases left unmatched: 8. The CDR3 spans 15 residues. CDR1 and CDR2 (germline): LNHNV, YYDKDF (reference sequence). The CDR3 spells CATSDQRGGQDTQYF. CDR3 nucleotide sequence: TGTGCCACCAGCGACCAGCGGGGGGGCCAGGATACGCAGTATTTT.

This clone appeared a single time. The rearrangement links TRBV9 to TRBJ2-2; D is unresolved. CDR1 is SGDLS, CDR2 YYNGEE, per germline. V lost 3 bases, J lost 7 bases, and 16 bases lay in between. The CDR3 length is 15 residues. In DNA, the CDR3 is TGTGCCAGCAGCGGACAAGAACGACGGATCGGGGAGCTGTTTTTT. This encodes CASSGQERRIGELFF.

The chain recombines TRBV6-5 with TRBJ2-7; D possibly corresponds to TRBD1 (6 bases). Germline lookup yields CDR1 MNHEY and CDR2 SVGAGI. This CDR3 region has 15 residues. V was shortened by 0 bases and J by 6 bases, with 15 bases between the two germline ends. In DNA form, the CDR3 reads TGTGCCAGCAGTTACTCATCCCACCTAGGGGGCGAGCAGTACTTC. As protein: CASSYSSHLGGEQYF.

The chain combines TRBV3-1 (or the pseudogene TRBV3-2) with TRBJ2-2; D might be TRBD1 (6 bases). The germline V and J ends were trimmed by 4 bases and 8 bases, with 17 bases remaining between them. Germline values: CDR1 LGHDT, CDR2 YNNKEL (reference sequence). The CDR3 extends over 15 amino acids. The CDR3 spells CASSLNWAGEGELFF. CDR3 DNA sequence: TGTGCCAGCAGCCTGAATTGGGCAGGGGAGGGGGAGCTGTTTTTT.

This clone was seen a few times. V and J are TRBV25-1 and TRBJ1-6, with a tentative D call TRBD1 (5 bases). The CDR3 is 15 amino acids. From germline, CDR1 is MGHDK and CDR2 SYGVNS. The ends were cut back, 7 bases at V and 9 bases at J, with 19 bases in the middle. The DNA of the CDR3 is TGTGCCAGCACTTCCTCTGGACCGGGGGGTTCACCCCTCCACTTT. This translates into CASTSSGPGGSPLHF.

The chain carries TRBV20-1 and TRBJ2-3; possibly TRBD1 for D (6 bases). CDR1 and CDR2 (germline): DFQATT, SNEGSKA (reference sequence). V gave up 4 bases and J gave up 3 bases, with 11 bases separating them. The CDR3 runs to 13 residues. The CDR3 DNA is TGCAGTGCTACTGATACAGGGACAGATACGCAGTATTTT. It is translated as CSATDTGTDTQYF.

This clone appeared once. The V and J genes are TRBV28 and TRBJ1-2; D perhaps matches TRBD1 (6 bases). The CDR3 contains 15 residues. V gave up 6 bases and J gave up 0 bases, with 14 bases separating them. CDR1 MDHEN and CDR2 SYDVKM come from the germline V gene. The chain's CDR3 is CASRELQGPNYGYTF. The CDR3 coding sequence is TGTGCCAGCAGGGAATTACAGGGACCTAACTATGGCTACACCTTC.

The chain recombines TRBV7-6 with TRBJ2-1, with 9 bases lining up with TRBD2. V lost 2 bases and J lost 5; bases outside the gene matches: 7. Germline V gene lookup returns CDR1 SGHVS and CDR2 FNYEAQ. This CDR3 has 16 residues. The CDR3 coding sequence is TGTGCCAGCAGCTTACAGGCGGGGGGGTTAAACAATGAGCAGTTCTTC. This codes for CASSLQAGGLNNEQFF.

The chain recombines TRBV14 with TRBJ2-3; 13 bases fit TRBD2. The length of the CDR3 is 18 residues. The germline V gene has CDR1 SGHDN and CDR2 FVKESK. V was pared by 1 base and J by 6 bases, with 10 bases of the junction left unmatched. In DNA, the CDR3 is TGTGCCAGCAGCCAAGGGCCATCGGGACTAGCGGGGCTGGATACGCAGTATTTT. Protein product: CASSQGPSGLAGLDTQYF. Together with reference TRBV14 and TRBJ2-3, the CDR3 gives the full variable domain: EAGVTQFPSHSVIEKGQTVTLRCDPISGHDNLYWYRRVMGKEIKFLLHFVKESKQDESGMPNNRFLAERTGGTYSTLKVQPAELEDSGVYFCASSQGPSGLAGLDTQYFGPGTRLTVL.

The count of this clone is one. This chain joins TRBV7-2 and TRBJ2-1; D is tentatively TRBD1 or TRBD2 (6 bases each). The CDR3 spans 16 residues. The V gene lost 0 bases and the J gene lost 4 bases, with 13 bases spanning the gap. CDR1 is SGHTA and CDR2 is FQGNSA in the germline V gene. The CDR3 loop is CASSLARGGRYNEQFF. The CDR3 bases are TGTGCCAGCAGCTTAGCGCGTGGGGGGCGTTACAATGAGCAGTTCTTC. The full variable domain, completed using reference TRBV7-2 and TRBJ2-1, is GAGVSQSPSNKVTEKGKDVELRCDPISGHTALYWYRQSLGQGLEFLIYFQGNSAPDKSGLPSDRFSAERTGGSVSTLTIQRTQQEDSAVYLCASSLARGGRYNEQFFGPGTRLTVL.

V usage is TRBV7-6 and J usage is TRBJ1-3; D perhaps matches TRBD1 (5 bases). Germline assignment: CDR1 SGHVS and CDR2 FNYEAQ. There are 16 residues in the CDR3. The germline V and J ends were trimmed by 5 bases and 0 bases, with 14 bases remaining between them. The CDR3 DNA follows: TGTGCCAGCAGCAAGAGGACGGGGACCTCTGGAAACACCATATATTTT. Its translation: CASSKRTGTSGNTIYF. Looking up the rest from reference TRBV7-6 and TRBJ1-3 gives the full variable domain: GAGVSQSPRYKVTKRGQDVALRCDPISGHVSLYWYRQALGQGPEFLTYFNYEAQQDKSGLPNDRFSAERPEGSISTLTIQRTEQRDSAMYRCASSKRTGTSGNTIYFGEGSWLTVV.

This sequence joins TRBV29-1 and TRBJ1-4; tentatively, D is TRBD1 (5 bases). CDR1 and CDR2 from the germline V gene are SQVTM and ANQGSEA. V was pared by 3 bases and J by 3 bases, with 8 bases between. The CDR3 has 13 residues. The CDR3 spells CSVDLGPNEKLFF. For the CDR3, the DNA is TGCAGCGTTGACTTGGGACCTAATGAAAAACTGTTTTTT.